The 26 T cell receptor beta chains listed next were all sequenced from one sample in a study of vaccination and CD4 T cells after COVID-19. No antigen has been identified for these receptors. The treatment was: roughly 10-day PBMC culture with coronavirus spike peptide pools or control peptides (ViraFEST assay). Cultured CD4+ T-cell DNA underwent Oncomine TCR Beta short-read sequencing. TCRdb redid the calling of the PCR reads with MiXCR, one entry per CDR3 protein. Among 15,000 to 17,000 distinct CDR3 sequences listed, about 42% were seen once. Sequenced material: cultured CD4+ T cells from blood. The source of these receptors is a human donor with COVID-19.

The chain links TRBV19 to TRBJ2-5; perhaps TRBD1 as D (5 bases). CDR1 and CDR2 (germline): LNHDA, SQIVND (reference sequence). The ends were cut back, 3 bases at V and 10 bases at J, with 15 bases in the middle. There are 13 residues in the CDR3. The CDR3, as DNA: TGTGCCAGTAGTATCTCACGCCAACAGGTCCAGTACTTC. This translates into CASSISRQQVQYF. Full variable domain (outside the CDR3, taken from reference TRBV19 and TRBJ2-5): DGGITQSPKYLFRKEGQNVTLSCEQNLNHDAMYWYRQDPGQGLRLIYYSQIVNDFQKGDIAEGYSVSREKKESFPLTVTSAQKNPTAFYLCASSISRQQVQYFGPGTRLLVL.

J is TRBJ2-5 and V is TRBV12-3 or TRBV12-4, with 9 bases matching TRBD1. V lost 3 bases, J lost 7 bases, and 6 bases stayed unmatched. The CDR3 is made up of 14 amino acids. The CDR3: CASSFGTGIVTQYF. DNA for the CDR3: TGTGCCAGCAGTTTCGGGACAGGGATTGTGACCCAGTACTTC.

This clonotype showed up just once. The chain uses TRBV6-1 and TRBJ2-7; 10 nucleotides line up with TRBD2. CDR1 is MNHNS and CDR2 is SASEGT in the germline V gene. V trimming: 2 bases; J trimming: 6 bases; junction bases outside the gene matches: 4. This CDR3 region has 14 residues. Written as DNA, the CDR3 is TGTGCCAGCAGTGAACCGGGACTAGCGACCGAGCAGTACTTC. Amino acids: CASSEPGLATEQYF.

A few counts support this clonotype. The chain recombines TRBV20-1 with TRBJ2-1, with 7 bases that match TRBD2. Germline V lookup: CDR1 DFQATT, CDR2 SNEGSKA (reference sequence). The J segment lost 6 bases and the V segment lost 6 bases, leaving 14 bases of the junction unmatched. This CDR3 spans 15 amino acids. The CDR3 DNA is TGCAGTGCGCCTACCACTGGCGGGGGAGTCAATGAGCAGTTCTTC. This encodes CSAPTTGGGVNEQFF.

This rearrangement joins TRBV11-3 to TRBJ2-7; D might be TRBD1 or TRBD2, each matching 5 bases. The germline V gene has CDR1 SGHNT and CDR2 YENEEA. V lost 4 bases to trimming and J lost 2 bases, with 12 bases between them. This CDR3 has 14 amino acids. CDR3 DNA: TGTGCCAGCAGCTACTCGGGACGGCCCTACGAGCAGTACTTC. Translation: CASSYSGRPYEQYF.

CDR3: CASSQGRRAETNEKLFF. The CDR3 coding sequence is TGTGCCAGCAGCCAAGGAAGGAGGGCGGAAACTAATGAAAAACTGTTTTTT. J is TRBJ1-4 and V is TRBV7-2; unclear D gene. Trimming left V 5 bases short and J 1 base short, with 17 bases between. CDR3 length: 17 amino acids. The germline V gene has CDR1 SGHTA and CDR2 FQGNSA.

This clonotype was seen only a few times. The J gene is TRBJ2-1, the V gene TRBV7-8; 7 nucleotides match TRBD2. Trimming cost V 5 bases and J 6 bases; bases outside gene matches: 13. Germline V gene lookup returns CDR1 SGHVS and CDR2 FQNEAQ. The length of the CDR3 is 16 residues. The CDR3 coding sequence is TGTGCCAGCAGCGGGAGGGACGTCCGACCTAGCAATGAGCAGTTCTTC. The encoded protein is CASSGRDVRPSNEQFF.

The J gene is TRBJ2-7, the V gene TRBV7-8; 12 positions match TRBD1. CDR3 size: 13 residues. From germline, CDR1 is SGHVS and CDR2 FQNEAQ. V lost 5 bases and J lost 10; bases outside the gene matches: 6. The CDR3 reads CASSLGGQGAQYF. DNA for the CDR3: TGTGCCAGCAGCCTCGGGGGACAGGGGGCTCAGTACTTC.

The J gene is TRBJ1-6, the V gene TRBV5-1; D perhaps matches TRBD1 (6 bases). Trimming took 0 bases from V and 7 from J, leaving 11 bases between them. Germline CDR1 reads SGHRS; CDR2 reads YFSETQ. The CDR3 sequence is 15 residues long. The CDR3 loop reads CASSLDGTRNSPLHF. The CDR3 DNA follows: TGCGCCAGCAGCTTGGATGGGACAAGAAATTCACCCCTCCACTTT.

CDR3 loop: CASSQGVAGGGETQYF. In nucleotides, the CDR3 is TGTGCCAGCAGCCAAGGAGTCGCGGGGGGAGGGGAGACCCAGTACTTC. This rearrangement joins TRBV4-2 to TRBJ2-5, with 8 nucleotides matching TRBD2. With V trimmed by 1 base and J by 5 bases, 9 bases remained unmatched. This CDR3 is built from 16 residues. The germline CDR1 and CDR2 sequences are LGHNA and YNFKEQ.

The CDR3: CASSFGTGGYQPQHF. The CDR3 coding sequence is TGTGCCAGCAGTTTTGGGACCGGGGGTTATCAGCCCCAGCATTTT. The rearrangement joins TRBV12-3 or TRBV12-4 to TRBJ1-5; TRBD1 might be the D (5 bases). The CDR3 length is 15 residues. V was cut by 3 bases and J by 5 bases, with 14 bases left in between.

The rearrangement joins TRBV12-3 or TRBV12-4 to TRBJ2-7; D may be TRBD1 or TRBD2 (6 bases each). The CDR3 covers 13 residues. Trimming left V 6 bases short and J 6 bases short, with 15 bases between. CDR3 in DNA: TGTGCCAGCAGATCCTCCGGGGGCCGCGAGCAGTACTTC. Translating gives CASRSSGGREQYF.

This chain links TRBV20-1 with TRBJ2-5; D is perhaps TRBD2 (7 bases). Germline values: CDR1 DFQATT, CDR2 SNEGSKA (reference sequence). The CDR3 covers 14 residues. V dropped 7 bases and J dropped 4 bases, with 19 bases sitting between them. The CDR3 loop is CSGKGGAGRETQYF. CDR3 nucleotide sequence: TGCAGTGGCAAAGGGGGAGCGGGAAGAGAGACCCAGTACTTC.

The CDR3 is CASSLSGQGSQPQHF. The CDR3 region has the DNA TGTGCCAGCAGCTTAAGTGGACAGGGTAGTCAGCCCCAGCATTTT. The rearrangement uses TRBV7-2 and TRBJ1-5, with TRBD1 matching over 8 bases. Trimming cost V 2 bases and J 6 bases; bases outside gene matches: 6. This CDR3 contains 15 residues. The germline V gene has CDR1 SGHTA and CDR2 FQGNSA.

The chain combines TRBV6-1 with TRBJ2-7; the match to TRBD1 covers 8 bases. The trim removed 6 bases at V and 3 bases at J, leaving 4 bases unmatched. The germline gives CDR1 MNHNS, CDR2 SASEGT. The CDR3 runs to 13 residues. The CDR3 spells CASRGTGRYEQYF. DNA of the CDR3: TGTGCCAGCAGGGGGACAGGCCGCTACGAGCAGTACTTC.

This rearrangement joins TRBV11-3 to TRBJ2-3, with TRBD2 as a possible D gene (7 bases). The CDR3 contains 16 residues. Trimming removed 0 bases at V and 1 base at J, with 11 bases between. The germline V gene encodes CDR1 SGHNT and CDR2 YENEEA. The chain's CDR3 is CASSLDRGGGTDTQYF. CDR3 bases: TGTGCCAGCAGCTTAGATCGAGGGGGGGGCACAGATACGCAGTATTTT.

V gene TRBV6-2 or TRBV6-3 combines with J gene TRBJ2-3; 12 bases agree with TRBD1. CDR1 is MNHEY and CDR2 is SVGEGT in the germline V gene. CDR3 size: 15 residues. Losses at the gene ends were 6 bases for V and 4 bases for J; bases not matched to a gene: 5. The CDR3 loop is CASRGTGGASDTQYF. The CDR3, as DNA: TGTGCCAGCAGGGGGACAGGGGGCGCATCAGATACGCAGTATTTT.

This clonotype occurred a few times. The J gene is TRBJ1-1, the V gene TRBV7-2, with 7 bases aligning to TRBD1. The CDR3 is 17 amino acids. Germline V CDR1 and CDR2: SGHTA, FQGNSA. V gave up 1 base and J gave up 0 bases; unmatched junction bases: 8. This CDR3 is CASSLGGAQGVNTEAFF. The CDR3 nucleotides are TGTGCCAGCAGCTTAGGAGGGGCGCAGGGGGTGAACACTGAAGCTTTCTTT.

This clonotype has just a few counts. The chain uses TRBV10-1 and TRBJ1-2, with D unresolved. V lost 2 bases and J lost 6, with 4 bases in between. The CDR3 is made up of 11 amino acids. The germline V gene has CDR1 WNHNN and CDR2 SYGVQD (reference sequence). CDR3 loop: CASSEGNGYTF. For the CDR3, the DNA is TGCGCCAGCAGTGAGGGGAATGGCTACACCTTC.

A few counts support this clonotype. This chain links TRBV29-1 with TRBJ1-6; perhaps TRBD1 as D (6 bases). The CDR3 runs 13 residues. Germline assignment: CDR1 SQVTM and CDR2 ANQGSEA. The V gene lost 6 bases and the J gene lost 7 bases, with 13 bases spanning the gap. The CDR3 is CSVRETGNSPLHF. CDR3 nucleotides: TGCAGCGTGCGGGAGACAGGAAATTCACCCCTCCACTTT.

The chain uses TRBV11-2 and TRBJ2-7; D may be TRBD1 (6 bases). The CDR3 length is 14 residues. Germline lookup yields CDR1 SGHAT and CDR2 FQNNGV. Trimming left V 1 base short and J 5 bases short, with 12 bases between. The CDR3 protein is CASSLARGGNEQYF. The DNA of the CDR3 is TGTGCCAGCAGCTTAGCCAGGGGTGGTAACGAGCAGTACTTC.

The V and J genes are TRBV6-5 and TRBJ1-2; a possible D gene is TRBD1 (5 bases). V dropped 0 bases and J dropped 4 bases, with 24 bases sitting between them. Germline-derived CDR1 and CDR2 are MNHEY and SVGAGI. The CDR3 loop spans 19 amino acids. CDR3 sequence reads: CASSYSKGKWGGQGYGYTF. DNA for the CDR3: TGTGCCAGCAGTTACTCGAAAGGTAAGTGGGGGGGTCAGGGCTATGGCTACACCTTC.

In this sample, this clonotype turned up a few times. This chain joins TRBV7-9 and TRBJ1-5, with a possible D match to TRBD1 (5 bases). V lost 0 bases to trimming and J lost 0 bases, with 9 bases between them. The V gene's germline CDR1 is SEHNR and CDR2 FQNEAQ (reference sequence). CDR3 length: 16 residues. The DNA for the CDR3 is TGTGCCAGCAGCTTAGCCGCAGGGTCTAGCAATCAGCCCCAGCATTTT. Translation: CASSLAAGSSNQPQHF.

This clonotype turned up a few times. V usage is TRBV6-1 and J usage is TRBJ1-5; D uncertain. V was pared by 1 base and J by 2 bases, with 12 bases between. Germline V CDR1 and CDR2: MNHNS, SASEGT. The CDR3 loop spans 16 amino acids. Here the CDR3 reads CASSEGVGGGNQPQHF. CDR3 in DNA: TGTGCCAGCAGTGAAGGAGTAGGTGGGGGCAATCAGCCCCAGCATTTT.

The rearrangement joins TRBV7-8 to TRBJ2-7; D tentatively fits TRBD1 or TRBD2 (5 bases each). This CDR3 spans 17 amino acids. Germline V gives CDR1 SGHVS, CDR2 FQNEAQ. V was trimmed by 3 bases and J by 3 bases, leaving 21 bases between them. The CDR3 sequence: CASSLVTVNKGSYEQYF. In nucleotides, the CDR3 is TGTGCCAGCAGCTTGGTGACAGTGAACAAGGGGAGCTACGAGCAGTACTTC.

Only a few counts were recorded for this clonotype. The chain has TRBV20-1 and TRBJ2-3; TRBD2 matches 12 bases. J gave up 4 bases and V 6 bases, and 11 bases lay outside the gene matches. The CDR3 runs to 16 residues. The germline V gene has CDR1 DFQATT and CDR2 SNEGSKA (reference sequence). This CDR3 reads CSARLAGASSADTQYF. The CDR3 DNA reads TGCAGTGCACGACTAGCGGGGGCGAGCTCCGCAGATACGCAGTATTTT.